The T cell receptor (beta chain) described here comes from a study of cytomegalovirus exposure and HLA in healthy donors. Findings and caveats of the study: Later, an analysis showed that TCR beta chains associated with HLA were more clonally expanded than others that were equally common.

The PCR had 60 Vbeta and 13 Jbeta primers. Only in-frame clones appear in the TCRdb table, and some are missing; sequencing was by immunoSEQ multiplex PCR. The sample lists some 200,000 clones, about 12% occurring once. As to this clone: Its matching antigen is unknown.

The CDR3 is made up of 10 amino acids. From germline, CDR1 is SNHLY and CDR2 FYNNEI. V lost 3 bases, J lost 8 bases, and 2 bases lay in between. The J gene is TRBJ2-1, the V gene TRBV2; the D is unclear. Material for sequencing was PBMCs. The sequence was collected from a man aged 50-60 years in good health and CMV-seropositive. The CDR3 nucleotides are TGTGCCAGCAGTGACTATGAGCAGTTCTTC. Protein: CASSDYEQFF.